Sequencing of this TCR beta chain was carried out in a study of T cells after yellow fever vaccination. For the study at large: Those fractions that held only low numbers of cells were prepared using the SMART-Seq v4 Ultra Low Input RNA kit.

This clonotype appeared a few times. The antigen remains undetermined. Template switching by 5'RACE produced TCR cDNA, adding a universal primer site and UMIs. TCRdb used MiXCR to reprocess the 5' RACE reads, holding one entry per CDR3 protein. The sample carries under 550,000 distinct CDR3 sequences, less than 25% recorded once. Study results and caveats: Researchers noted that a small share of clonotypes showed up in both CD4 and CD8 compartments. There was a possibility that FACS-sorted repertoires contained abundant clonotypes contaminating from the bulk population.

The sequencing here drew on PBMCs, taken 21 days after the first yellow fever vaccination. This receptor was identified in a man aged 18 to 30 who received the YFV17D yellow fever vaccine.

The CDR3 nucleotides read TGCGCCAGCAGCTTGGACGGAGCCTCTGGGGCCAACGTCCTGACTTTC. As protein: CASSLDGASGANVLTF. The chain employs TRBV5-1 and TRBJ2-6; D is uncertain. This CDR3 region has 16 residues. The V end was cut by 0 bases, the J end by 0 bases, with 7 bases between. Germline assignment: CDR1 SGHRS and CDR2 YFSETQ.